This T cell receptor beta chain came from a study of T cells in Graves' hyperthyroidism and ophthalmopathy. The CDR3 extends over 16 amino acids. Germline lookup yields CDR1 MGHDK and CDR2 SYGVNS. With V trimmed by 4 bases and J by 5 bases, 14 bases remained unmatched. Amplification of TCR beta CDR3 regions used RNA as the template. An initial round of RT-PCR targeting the TCR CDR3 relied on the HTBI primer set. TCRdb re-called the multiplex PCR reads with MiXCR, one entry per CDR3 protein. Altogether under 700,000 distinct CDR3 sequences are present, 40% to 55% being singletons, with the ten largest covering 8.2%. Concerning this clonotype: No antigen is known for it.

Disease duration under 2 months; hyperthyroidism patients were aged 18 to 65. General study points: In the blood, most expanded thyroid clonotypes above 0.001 appeared as well. Ophthalmopathy was model-predicted a median about 7.1 months pre-onset. Researchers report that a 13 V-J model separated ophthalmopathy from stable hyperthyroidism.

The chain carries TRBV25-1 and TRBJ2-7; 7 positions match TRBD2. The sample comprised peripheral blood or thyroid tissue (not recorded which). The origin of this receptor is a woman aged 18-29 years with Graves' hyperthyroidism. The CDR3 DNA reads TGTGCCAGCAGTGCTAGAGGAGAGGCGGGAGACCACGAGCAGTACTTC. Its translation: CASSARGEAGDHEQYF.